The sequence of this T cell receptor (beta chain) was determined in a study of shared clonotypes between healthy human individuals. A split of CD4+ cells into CD45RA+ naive and CD45RA-negative memory subsets was performed. The sorted-subset replicate PCRs were given roughly 200 ng DNA, which is tens of thousands of T cell genomes. Some clones are missing from TCRdb's copy, which holds only in-frame ones; the method was immunoSEQ multiplex PCR. This table holds about 2.4 million clones, around nine tenths found once. Regarding this clone: What it binds is not known.

Study-wide results and caveats: Clonotype sharing among donors, it was expected, would be affected by sequencing depth. Donors were few, which limited the genetic and exposure-history diversity represented.

The CDR3 consists of 15 residues. Germline V lookup: CDR1 LNHDA, CDR2 SQIVND (reference sequence). V was cut by 2 bases and J by 1 base, with 9 bases left in between. The chain has TRBV19 and TRBJ2-1; perhaps TRBD1 as D (5 bases). The sequence derives from a young man in good health. Sequencing used naive CD4+ T cells sorted from blood. Specified subset: CD45RA+ positively selected. The CDR3 is CASSIQGMSYNEQFF. The CDR3 nucleotides are TGTGCCAGTAGTATACAGGGAATGTCCTACAATGAGCAGTTCTTC.